This T cell receptor beta chain appears in the sequencing data of a study of T cell responses to AZD1222 COVID-19 vaccine. Broader study findings: Recipients of two AZD1222 doses showed rising Spike-specific TCR breadth and depth. Spike-spanning, vaccine-associated CD4 TCRs were dominant at 160-218 and 743-854. At baseline, just five to seven AZD1222 recipients tested seropositive.

TCRdb's copy holds only in-frame clones and misses some; the assay was immunoSEQ multiplex PCR. The sample holds approximately 150,000 clones, roughly 89% seen once. About this clone itself: Antigen specificity is unknown.

The CDR3 totals 14 residues. The V gene lost 1 base and the J gene lost 4 bases, with 11 bases spanning the gap. Germline loops: CDR1 MGHRA, CDR2 YSYEKL. The TCR sequence derives from an adult who received the AZD1222 COVID-19 vaccine. The V and J genes are TRBV4-1 and TRBJ2-7; no firm D call. The sequenced sample was peripheral blood, obtained 28 days after the second AZD1222 dose. CDR3 nucleotide sequence: TGCGCCAGCAGCCAAGGTGCCCGCCTTTACGAGCAGTACTTC. It specifies CASSQGARLYEQYF.